Shown below are 15 T cell receptor beta chains from a single sample sequenced in a study of blood T cells in healthy people across ages. Primed by a sample-barcoded 5' primer and a J-beta primer mix, a second PCR proceeded for about 6 to 12 cycles. TCRdb itself ran the 5' RACE reads through MiXCR, one entry per CDR3 protein. The data hold roughly 680,000 distinct CDR3 sequences, with over 40% observed a single time. The source material was blood. These receptor sequences come from an elderly woman in good health.

This clonotype was detected only a few times. One junction end disagrees with the germline gene, perhaps due to a read error. This chain uses TRBV19 with TRBJ1-5; maybe TRBD1 (5 bases). CDR1 and CDR2 (germline): LNHDA, SQIVND (reference sequence). This CDR3 has 11 residues. As DNA, the CDR3 is TGTGCCAGTGGCAGGGCTTCCCCCCGGCATTTT. Translation gives CASGRASPRHF.

This clonotype was recorded many times. The chain recombines TRBV6-5 with TRBJ2-3; D is perhaps TRBD1 (5 bases). This CDR3 contains 15 residues. V dropped 2 bases and J dropped 11 bases, with 20 bases sitting between them. Germline CDR1 and CDR2: MNHEY and SVGAGI. The CDR3 region has the DNA TGTGCCAGCAGTTACCACCCTGATTTAAGGGGAATGCAGTATTTT. Translating gives CASSYHPDLRGMQYF.

This clonotype was counted a few times. The chain has TRBV7-3 and TRBJ2-1; D might be TRBD2 (5 bases). V was pared by 2 bases and J by 6 bases, with 11 bases between. This CDR3 spans 14 amino acids. The germline CDR1 and CDR2 sequences are SGHTA and FQGTGA. CDR3 amino acids: CASSLYGLANEQFF. CDR3 sequence (DNA): TGTGCCAGCAGCTTATATGGGCTAGCCAATGAGCAGTTCTTC.

The chain carries TRBV27 and TRBJ2-7; D could derive from TRBD1 or TRBD2 (5 bases each). Germline assignment: CDR1 MNHEY and CDR2 SMNVEV (reference sequence). There are 17 residues in the CDR3. V shed 5 bases and J shed 1 base, with 21 bases lying between them. Here the CDR3 reads CASSPTLPRGASYEQYF. In DNA, the CDR3 is TGTGCCAGCAGTCCTACGCTCCCGAGAGGGGCGTCCTACGAGCAGTACTTC.

This clonotype was seen more than once but under ten times. A read error is possible here, since a much larger clone lies one base away. The CDR3 sequence is CSVPMAAGTSPGEQYF. The CDR3 nucleotides are TGCAGCGTCCCGATGGCGGCCGGGACTAGCCCAGGTGAGCAGTACTTC. The rearrangement uses TRBV29-1 and TRBJ2-7; 9 bases fit TRBD2. The J segment lost 7 bases and the V segment lost 6 bases, leaving 19 bases of the junction unmatched. Germline V gene data show CDR1 as SQVTM and CDR2 as ANQGSEA. The CDR3 sequence is 16 residues long.

The chain employs TRBV30 and TRBJ2-1, with D unresolved. Germline CDR1 GTSNPN, CDR2 SVGIG (reference sequence). This CDR3 comprises 13 residues. V lost 4 bases to trimming and J lost 0 bases, with 7 bases between them. The CDR3 DNA reads as TGTGCCTGGACGGGCCGCTCCTACAATGAGCAGTTCTTC. Translating it yields CAWTGRSYNEQFF.

With regard to this clonotype: Since a much larger clone is just one base distant, this may be a read error. The chain employs TRBV20-1 and TRBJ2-7, with D possibly matching TRBD2 (5 bases). Germline V gives CDR1 DFQATT, CDR2 SNEGSKA (reference sequence). Deletions cut 6 bases from V and 7 bases from J, with 28 bases between. The CDR3 runs to 16 residues. CDR3 coding DNA: TGCAGTGCCGCACATCCTCTTCGGGTCCCGGGGAATGAGCAGTACTTC. Amino acids: CSAAHPLRVPGNEQYF.

This clonotype has ten or more counts. The chain carries TRBV20-1 and TRBJ2-1; 8 nucleotides line up with TRBD2. The CDR3 runs 20 residues. Germline CDR1 and CDR2: DFQATT and SNEGSKA (reference sequence). V was pared by 6 bases and J by 9 bases, with 31 bases of the junction left unmatched. CDR3 sequence: CSASIAGSRGGGYKTSEQFF. The CDR3 DNA is TGCAGTGCCAGTATAGCGGGGTCTAGGGGCGGAGGGTATAAAACGAGTGAGCAGTTCTTC.

A remark on this clonotype: A read error is possible here, since a much larger clone lies one base away. V is TRBV18 and J is TRBJ2-1; TRBD2 agrees at 7 bases. Per germline, CDR1 KGHSH and CDR2 LQKENI. This CDR3 has 16 residues. This CDR3 is CARSPPNLADDNEQFF. In nucleotides, the CDR3 is TGTGCCCGCTCACCACCGAATCTAGCGGATGACAATGAGCAGTTCTTC.

The sample holds many counts of this clonotype. This chain connects TRBV11-2 to TRBJ2-1, with D tentatively TRBD2 (5 bases). Germline V CDR1 and CDR2: SGHAT, FQNNGV. This CDR3 spans 13 amino acids. Trimming took 8 bases from V and 8 from J, leaving 16 bases between them. The CDR3 reads CASRVGSSDEQFF. The DNA of the CDR3 is TGTGCCAGCCGGGTTGGGAGTTCGGATGAGCAGTTCTTC.

This clonotype was counted many times. The chain links TRBV5-1 to TRBJ2-7; D is ambiguous. The CDR3 is 15 amino acids. V dropped 0 bases and J dropped 6 bases, with 16 bases sitting between them. Germline V gene lookup returns CDR1 SGHRS and CDR2 YFSETQ. CDR3 DNA: TGCGCCAGCAGCTTGGAAGAGCTAACCCTCGGCGAGCAGTACTTC. It codes for CASSLEELTLGEQYF.

This clonotype was counted many times. The rearrangement joins TRBV21-1 to TRBJ2-5. TRBV21-1 is termed a pseudogene. The CDR3 extends over 13 amino acids. The DNA for the CDR3 is TGTGCCAGCAGCAAGTCTTGGCGAGAGACCCAGTACTTC. It specifies CASSKSWRETQYF.

The sample holds one count of this clonotype. V and J are TRBV7-2 and TRBJ2-3; 8 bases match TRBD2. Germline CDR1 and CDR2: SGHTA and FQGNSA. V lost 5 bases and J lost 2; bases outside the gene matches: 12. This CDR3 contains 17 residues. CDR3 nucleotide sequence: TGTGCCAGCAGCCCAGCTTGGACTAGCAGCTTCACAGATACGCAGTATTTT. It yields the protein CASSPAWTSSFTDTQYF.

In the case of this clonotype: This may be a read error, as it is one base from a much larger clone. The chain employs TRBV3-1 and TRBJ2-1, with TRBD2 as a possible D gene (5 bases). The V end was cut by 2 bases, the J end by 5 bases, with 16 bases between. Germline CDR1 reads LGHDT; CDR2 reads YNNKEL (reference sequence). CDR3 length equals 16 residues. The CDR3 protein is CASSQLLGSVDNEQFF. The CDR3 nucleotides are TGTGCCAGCAGCCAACTTCTAGGGAGCGTGGACAATGAGCAGTTCTTC.

The chain uses TRBV6-2 or TRBV6-3 and TRBJ2-7, with a weak D call TRBD1 (6 bases). Germline values: CDR1 MNHEY, CDR2 SVGEGT. The CDR3 has 14 residues. Between the trimmed V and J ends, which lost 9 bases and 11 bases, there was a span of 26 bases. CDR3 sequence: CARYGARGRHKEYF. CDR3 in DNA: TGTGCCAGGTACGGGGCCAGGGGCCGACATAAGGAGTACTTC.